The rows below give T cell receptor beta chains drawn from one sample of a study of T cell responses to AZD1222 COVID-19 vaccine. Sequencing was performed with immunoSEQ multiplex PCR; in TCRdb, only in-frame clones are kept and a portion is missing. The sample carries roughly 120,000 clones, about 85% recorded once. This specimen consisted of peripheral blood, obtained 28 days after the second AZD1222 dose. The receptors originated from an adult who received the AZD1222 COVID-19 vaccine. The CDR3 runs from the conserved cysteine through the conserved F or W. The size field is filled for only some rows; it gives once, few, many or a size class.

size: -; J: TRBJ1-5; length: 22; V: TRBV19; CDR3: CASTSDRIGTISVSPRNQPQHF
size: -; J: TRBJ2-2; length: 15; V: TRBV7-2; CDR3: CASSAGTQNTGELFF
size: once; J: TRBJ1-1; length: 15; V: TRBV30; CDR3: CAWSAATQGNTEAFF
size: -; J: TRBJ1-4; length: 16; V: TRBV25-1; CDR3: CASGSNTEEGNEKLFF
size: -; J: TRBJ1-1; length: 13; V: TRBV11-3; CDR3: CASSLGPGTEAFF
size: -; J: TRBJ2-7; length: 15; V: TRBV7-8; CDR3: CASSLGLGAPYEQYF
size: -; J: TRBJ2-7; length: 14; V: TRBV5-5; CDR3: CASSFYDRVDEQYF
size: -; J: TRBJ2-2; length: 15; V: TRBV9; CDR3: CASSVADRGAGELFF
size: once; J: TRBJ2-3; length: 13; V: TRBV29-1; CDR3: CSVTPGFTDTQYF
size: -; J: TRBJ2-5; length: 16; V: TRBV25-1; CDR3: CASSESAQAPGETQYF
size: -; J: TRBJ1-4; length: 15; V: TRBV4-1; CDR3: CASSQAGGANEKLFF
size: -; J: TRBJ1-6; length: 12; V: TRBV30; CDR3: CAWTEGAAPLHF
size: -; J: TRBJ1-2; length: 14; V: TRBV9; CDR3: CASSVDLINYGYTF
size: -; J: TRBJ2-1; length: 16; V: TRBV7-3; CDR3: CASSSTQGVPYNEQFF
size: -; J: TRBJ1-1; length: 14; V: TRBV18; CDR3: CASSPPDRNTEAFF
size: -; J: TRBJ1-2; length: 14; V: TRBV14; CDR3: CASSFRTGEGGYTF
size: -; J: TRBJ1-1; length: 11; V: TRBV6-6; CDR3: CASSYGAEAFF
size: -; J: TRBJ1-6; length: 13; V: TRBV12-3/TRBV12-4; CDR3: CASSTTGVAPLHF
size: -; J: TRBJ1-2; length: 12; V: TRBV28; CDR3: CASSLSLYGYTF
size: -; J: TRBJ1-2; length: 16; V: TRBV7-9; CDR3: CASSSTATPSLYGYTF
size: -; J: TRBJ2-4; length: 16; V: TRBV5-1; CDR3: CASSLGISGGQNIQYF
size: -; J: TRBJ1-1; length: 15; V: TRBV11-2; CDR3: CASSPRGQGNTEAFF
size: -; J: TRBJ2-7; length: 14; V: TRBV11-2; CDR3: CVSRPGQGFYEQYF
size: -; J: TRBJ1-1; length: 15; V: TRBV7-9; CDR3: CASSASLQGTTEAFF
size: -; J: TRBJ2-7; length: 15; V: TRBV28; CDR3: CASSLSRTGGYEQYF
size: once; J: TRBJ2-1; length: 15; V: TRBV28; CDR3: CATAAGGDTYNEQFF
size: -; J: TRBJ2-6; length: 18; V: TRBV6-4; CDR3: CASSRQGAGRSGANVLTF
size: -; J: TRBJ1-1; length: 13; V: TRBV7-2; CDR3: CASSLEPGAEAFF
size: -; J: TRBJ2-7; length: 15; V: TRBV4-3; CDR3: CASSQDRVPGYEQYF
size: -; J: TRBJ2-5; length: 13; V: TRBV7-2; CDR3: CASSFQGDETQYF
size: -; J: TRBJ2-7; length: 15; V: TRBV10-1; CDR3: CASSDSRAINYEQYF
size: -; J: TRBJ2-5; length: 14; V: TRBV5-6; CDR3: CASSYWPEGETQYF
size: -; J: TRBJ1-4; length: 14; V: TRBV29-1; CDR3: CSVEVQGKGEKLFF
size: once; J: TRBJ2-5; length: 14; V: TRBV5-1; CDR3: CASSPGLNGETQYF
size: -; J: TRBJ1-6; length: 13; V: TRBV30; CDR3: CAWSIQEFSPLHF
size: -; J: TRBJ1-5; length: 13; V: TRBV6-5; CDR3: CASRAGDSQPQHF
size: -; J: TRBJ1-2; length: 18; V: TRBV28; CDR3: CASSATLHRDRGLYGYTF
size: -; J: TRBJ2-6; length: 15; V: TRBV6-2/TRBV6-3; CDR3: CASSYGRSGANVLTF
size: -; J: TRBJ2-3; length: 15; V: TRBV6-2/TRBV6-3; CDR3: CASSYPRTGTDTQYF
size: -; J: TRBJ1-1; length: 15; V: TRBV5-1; CDR3: CASSLGGYMNTEAFF
size: -; J: TRBJ1-4; length: 19; V: TRBV24-1; CDR3: CATSDSRGRGLFSNEKLFF
size: -; J: TRBJ1-5; length: 15; V: TRBV11-2; CDR3: CASSLDWGANQPQHF
size: -; J: TRBJ1-1; length: 14; V: TRBV3-1/TRBV3-2; CDR3: CASSTGRQNTEAFF
size: -; J: TRBJ2-2; length: 14; V: TRBV24-1; CDR3: CATSRTGGPGELFF
size: -; J: TRBJ1-4; length: 16; V: TRBV15; CDR3: CATSSQPQGTNEKLFF
size: -; J: TRBJ1-4; length: 15; V: TRBV11-2; CDR3: CASSFQGQESEKLFF
size: -; J: TRBJ1-5; length: 14; V: TRBV9; CDR3: CASSPGVSNQPQHF
size: -; J: TRBJ1-3; length: 17; V: TRBV5-4; CDR3: CASSLRSAGEGRNTIYF
size: -; J: TRBJ2-7; length: 14; V: TRBV24-1; CDR3: CATSGGRYSYEQYF
size: -; J: TRBJ2-3; length: 18; V: TRBV28; CDR3: CASSYPLGRGGDFDTQYF
size: once; J: TRBJ2-2; length: 19; V: TRBV3-1/TRBV3-2; CDR3: CASSQDFQLGLADTGELFF